Detailed here is one T cell receptor (beta chain). The data originate from a study of blood T cell repertoires in COVID-19. CDR3 length: 14 residues. CDR1 is SGHTA and CDR2 is FQGTGA in the germline V gene. V dropped 3 bases and J dropped 0 bases, with 3 bases sitting between them. Across about two dozen US areas, participants ranged in age from about 18 to 90 years. Participants had their cohort set by participant-reported clinical history. The method was immunoSEQ multiplex PCR; TCRdb's version includes in-frame clones alone and lacks a portion of them. The sample holds some 250,000 clones, about 90% seen once.

The gene calls are TRBV7-3 and TRBJ1-6, with no clear D. Input material: PBMCs or T cells enriched from blood (not recorded which). The clonotype comes from a human donor in a cohort exposed to, infected with or recovered from COVID-19 (not recorded which). The donor label of this sample is uncertain. The CDR3 region is CASSFSSYNSPLHF. CDR3 coding DNA: TGTGCCAGCAGCTTCTCCTCCTATAATTCACCCCTCCACTTT.